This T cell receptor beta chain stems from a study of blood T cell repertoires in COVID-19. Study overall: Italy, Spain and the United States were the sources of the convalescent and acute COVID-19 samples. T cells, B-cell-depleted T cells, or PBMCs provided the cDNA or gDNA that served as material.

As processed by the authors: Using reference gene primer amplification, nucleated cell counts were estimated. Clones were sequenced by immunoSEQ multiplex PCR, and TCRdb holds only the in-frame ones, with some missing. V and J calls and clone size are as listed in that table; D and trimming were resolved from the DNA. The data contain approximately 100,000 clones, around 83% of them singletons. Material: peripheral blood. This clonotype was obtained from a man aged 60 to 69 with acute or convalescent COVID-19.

CDR3: CASSGRGTGISGNTIYF. CDR3 DNA sequence: TGTGCCAGCAGTGGGCGCGGGACAGGAATCTCTGGAAACACCATATATTTT. The chain is built from TRBV2 and TRBJ1-3; 8 nucleotides align to TRBD1. The CDR3 sequence is 17 residues long. V lost 4 bases to trimming and J lost 0 bases; unmatched junction nucleotides: 8. The V gene's germline CDR1 is SNHLY and CDR2 FYNNEI.